This T cell receptor (beta chain) was identified in a study of graft-versus-host responses after intestinal transplantation. Study in general: All of the recipients had induction that used anti-thymocyte globulin, then tacrolimus and steroids for around 3 years. Study-wide results and caveats: Individuals carrying graft-donor T cell macrochimerism showed high graft-versus-host to host-versus-graft clonal ratios in allografts. Declining HvG levels early post-transplant were linked to peak circulating GvH clone levels. Marrow from the recipient contained GvH clones, some of which had appeared first in ileum or blood.

Some clones are missing from TCRdb's copy, which holds only in-frame ones; the method was immunoSEQ multiplex PCR. The sample contains tens of thousands of clones, approximately 95% of which appear only once. On this clone itself: Its specificity is not known.

The CDR3 runs 14 residues. V was pared by 5 bases and J by 1 base, with 11 bases between. The V gene's germline CDR1 is MNHNY and CDR2 SVGAGI (reference sequence). This sequence originates from a human donor who was the organ donor for an intestinal transplant. The chain recombines TRBV6-6 with TRBJ1-1; possible D gene TRBD1, 5 bases. The sample was unstimulated CD8+ T cells sorted from spleen or lymph node cells, taken before transplant. CDR3 sequence: CASSPGGANTEAFF. The DNA for the CDR3 is TGTGCCAGCAGTCCCGGAGGGGCGAACACTGAAGCTTTCTTT.